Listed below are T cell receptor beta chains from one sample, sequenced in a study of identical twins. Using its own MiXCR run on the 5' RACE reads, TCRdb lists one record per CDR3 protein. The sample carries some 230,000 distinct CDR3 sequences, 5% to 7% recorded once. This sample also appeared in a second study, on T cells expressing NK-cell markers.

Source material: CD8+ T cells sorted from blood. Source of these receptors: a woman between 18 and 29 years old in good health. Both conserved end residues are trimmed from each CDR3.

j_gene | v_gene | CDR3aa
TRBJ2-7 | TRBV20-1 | SALSRERTYEQY
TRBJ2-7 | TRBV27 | ASSSSSGEQY
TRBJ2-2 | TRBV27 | ASSLIATSGELF
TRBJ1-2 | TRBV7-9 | ASSWGQGAPEGYT
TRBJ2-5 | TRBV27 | ASSLGQGRETQY
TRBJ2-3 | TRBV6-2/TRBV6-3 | ASSSLPGQDPGSRSTDTQY
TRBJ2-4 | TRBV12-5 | ASGQGNFIQY
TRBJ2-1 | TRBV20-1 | SARKADLGNEQF
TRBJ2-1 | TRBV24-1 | ATSDFIGGSDEQF
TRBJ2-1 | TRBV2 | ARGLAGINNEQF
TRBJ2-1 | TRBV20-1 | STTPGALTYNEQF
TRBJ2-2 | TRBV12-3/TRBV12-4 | ASSSPTSGGAGTGELF
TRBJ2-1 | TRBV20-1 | SAKGRLTYNEQF
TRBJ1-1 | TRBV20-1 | SARGAELNTEAF
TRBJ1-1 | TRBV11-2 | ASSLDKVGLEAF
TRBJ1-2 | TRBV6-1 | ASSDGPGDSLNYGYT
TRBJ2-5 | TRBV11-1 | ASSSPRGGRWESQETQY
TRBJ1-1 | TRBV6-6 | ASSYEAF
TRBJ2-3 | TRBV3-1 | ASSQVSRGPTDTQY
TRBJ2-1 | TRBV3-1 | ASTPGLGGIDEQF
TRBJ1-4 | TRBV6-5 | ASSYGQPNEKLF
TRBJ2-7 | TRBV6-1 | ASTEGGEQY
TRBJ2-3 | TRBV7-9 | ASSQTADTQY
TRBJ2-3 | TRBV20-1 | SAITGTVVFTDTQY
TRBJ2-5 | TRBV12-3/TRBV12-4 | ASSFGGGGETQY
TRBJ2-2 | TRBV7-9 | ASTYSRQEITGELF
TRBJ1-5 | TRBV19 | ASSIGVTGNQPQH
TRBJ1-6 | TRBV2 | ASREGTVRASPLH
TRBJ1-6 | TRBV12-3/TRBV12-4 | ASNITGFVHSPLH
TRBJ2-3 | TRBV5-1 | ASSLPWGDTQY
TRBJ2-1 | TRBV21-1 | ASTMGRYEQF
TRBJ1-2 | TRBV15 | ATSGRTGFYGYT
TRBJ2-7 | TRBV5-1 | ASSLGLGVYSYEQY
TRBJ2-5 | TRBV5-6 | ASSYPGRQETQY
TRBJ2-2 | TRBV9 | ASSARTGGNRELF
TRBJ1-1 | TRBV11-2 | ASSFGRGGGTEAF
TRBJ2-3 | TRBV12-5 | ASGQTTTDTQY
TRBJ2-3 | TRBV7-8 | ASSLLRTGTDTQY
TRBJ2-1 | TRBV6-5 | ASSSWSEQF
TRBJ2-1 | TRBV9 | ASSATTTTFSYNEQF
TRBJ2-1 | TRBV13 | ASSEPGLVPIGQF
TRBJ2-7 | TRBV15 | ATSRDPLVSGVDEQY
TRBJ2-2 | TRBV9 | ASGRTGELF
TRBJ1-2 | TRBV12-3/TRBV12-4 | ASSSGPFYGYT
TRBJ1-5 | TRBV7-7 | ASSATRTGPQH
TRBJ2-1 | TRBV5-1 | ASSFNSGNEQF
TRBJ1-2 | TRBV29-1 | SVRTASYKNYGYT
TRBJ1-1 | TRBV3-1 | ASSPLGEGNTEAF
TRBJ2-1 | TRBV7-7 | ASSLRSGGTWDEQF
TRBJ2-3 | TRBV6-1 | ASGLSGDVYTDTQY
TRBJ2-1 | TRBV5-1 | ASRWAGAGNEQF
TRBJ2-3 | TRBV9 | ASSVRGTSGIGDTQY
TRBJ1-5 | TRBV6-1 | ASRKRSPDGQPQH
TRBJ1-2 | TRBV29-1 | SVEEVDGYT
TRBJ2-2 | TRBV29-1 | SVEDRQGSGELF
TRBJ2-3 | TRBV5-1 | ASSLEGVTTDTQY